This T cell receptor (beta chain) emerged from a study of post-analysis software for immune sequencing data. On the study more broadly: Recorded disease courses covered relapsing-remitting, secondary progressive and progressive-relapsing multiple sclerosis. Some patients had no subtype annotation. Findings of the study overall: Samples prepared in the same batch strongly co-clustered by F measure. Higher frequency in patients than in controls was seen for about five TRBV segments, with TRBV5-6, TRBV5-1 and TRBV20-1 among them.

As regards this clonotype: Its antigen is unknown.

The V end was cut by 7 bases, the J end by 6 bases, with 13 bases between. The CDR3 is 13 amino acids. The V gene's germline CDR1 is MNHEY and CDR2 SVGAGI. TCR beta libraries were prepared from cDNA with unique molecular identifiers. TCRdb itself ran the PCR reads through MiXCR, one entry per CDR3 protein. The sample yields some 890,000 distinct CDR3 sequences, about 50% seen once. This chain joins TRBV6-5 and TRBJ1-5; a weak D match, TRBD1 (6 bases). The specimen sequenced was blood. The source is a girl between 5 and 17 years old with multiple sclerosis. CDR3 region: CASKTGLGQPQHF. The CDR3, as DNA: TGTGCCAGCAAAACAGGGTTGGGTCAGCCCCAGCATTTT.